This T cell receptor beta chain derives from a study of blood T cell repertoires in COVID-19. Turning to the study itself: The United States, Italy and Spain were the sources of the acute and convalescent COVID-19 samples.

Germline V gene lookup returns CDR1 MNHEY and CDR2 SVGEGT. The CDR3 consists of 15 residues. After removal of 0 bases from V and 9 bases from J, the junction contained 8 bases not matched to a gene. Measured with immunoSEQ multiplex PCR; TCRdb has only the in-frame clones, and not every one. Of under 150,000 clones in the sample, 75% to 90% were seen once. Across about two dozen US areas, participants ranged in age from about 18 to 100 years. Each participant's cohort was designated according to participant-reported clinical history. This sequence was found in a man aged 45-60 years in a cohort exposed to, infected with or recovered from COVID-19 (not recorded which). The material sequenced was PBMCs or T cells enriched from blood (not recorded which). The chain has TRBV6-2 or TRBV6-3 and TRBJ2-1; 7 nucleotides line up with TRBD2. CDR3 loop: CASSYSGGSLGEQFF. CDR3 nucleotides: TGTGCCAGCAGTTACTCGGGCGGGAGCCTGGGTGAGCAGTTCTTC.